This T cell receptor (beta chain) is from a study of persistence of HIV-infected CD4 T cells. Looking at the study overall: Blood samples, up to about 200 mL, came from multiple time points, except two leukapheresis donors sampled once.

The libraries were made with immunoSEQ version 4 in survey mode. Data came from immunoSEQ multiplex PCR; TCRdb stores just in-frame clones and leaves some out. There are 35,000 to 50,000 clones in the sample; roughly 90% occur only once, and approximately 1.8% lies in the top ten. CDR1 is SGHRS, CDR2 YFSETQ, per germline. This CDR3 has 13 residues. V dropped 10 bases and J dropped 6; count of bases not matched to a gene: 13. This nonspecific control used anti-CD3/anti-CD28 bead stimulation of CD4+ T cells. CD4+ T cells upregulating both CD40 ligand and CD69 were sorted as responding cells. As concerns this clone: Its antigen is not known.

The specimen was CD4+ T cells sorted from PBMCs after roughly 17-hour stimulation, collected from a patient who received antiretroviral therapy. The chain couples TRBV5-1 to TRBJ2-7; 7 nucleotides line up with TRBD2. The receptor's source is an adult man with HIV who was CMV-seropositive. CDR3 amino acids: CAEGSGGDTEQYF. The CDR3 region has the DNA TGCGCCGAAGGCTCTGGGGGGGATACCGAGCAGTACTTC.